This TCR beta chain appears in the sequencing data of a study of control samples from healthy donors and cancer patients. Clones were sequenced by immunoSEQ multiplex PCR, and TCRdb holds only the in-frame ones, with some missing. The table records around 95,000 clones, around four fifths of them present only once. With 3 bases clipped from V and 1 base from J, the junction kept 4 bases outside the gene matches. The CDR3 sequence is 15 residues long. CDR1 KGHSH and CDR2 LQKENI come from the germline V gene. The sample comprised blood. The rearrangement links TRBV18 to TRBJ1-1; TRBD1 aligns across 8 bases. The TCR originated in a man aged 25 to 40 in good health. CDR3 bases: TGTGCCAGCTCACCGTTACAGGGGGGGAACACTGAAGCTTTCTTT. Encoded protein: CASSPLQGGNTEAFF. Complete variable domain (other parts from reference TRBV18 and TRBJ1-1): NAGVMQNPRHLVRRRGQEARLRCSPMKGHSHVYWYRQLPEEGLKFMVYLQKENIIDESGMPKERFSAEFPKEGPSILRIQQVVRGDSAAYFCASSPLQGGNTEAFFGQGTRLTVV.